A selection of T cell receptor beta chains follows, all from one sample in a study of blood T cell repertoires in COVID-19. This table comes from immunoSEQ multiplex PCR, and its TCRdb copy is limited to in-frame clones, with some not included. The top ten clones hold 6% to 8.5% of a sample with about 210,000 clones, 84% of them seen once. The specimen sequenced was peripheral blood. The receptor set was obtained from a woman aged 50 to 65 with active or convalescent COVID-19. CDR3s include the opening cysteine and the closing phenylalanine or tryptophan. A D gene is named only where the DNA matches it firmly. A row's size may be missing; if present it is once, few, many or a size class.

D gene: NA; J gene: TRBJ2-1; V gene: TRBV3-1/TRBV3-2; clone size: NA; CDR3 protein: CASSQGGSILNEQFF; CDR3 DNA: TGTGCCAGCAGCCAAGGGGGCAGTATCCTCAATGAGCAGTTCTTC
D gene: TRBD2; J gene: TRBJ2-3; V gene: TRBV18; clone size: NA; CDR3 protein: CASPPLAGSTDTQYF; CDR3 DNA: TGTGCCAGCCCACCTCTAGCGGGTAGCACAGATACGCAGTATTTT
D gene: NA; J gene: TRBJ2-3; V gene: TRBV2; clone size: many; CDR3 protein: CASSPSWTPGDTQYF; CDR3 DNA: TGTGCCAGCAGTCCTAGCTGGACTCCTGGGGATACGCAGTATTTT
D gene: TRBD2; J gene: TRBJ2-1; V gene: TRBV29-1; clone size: NA; CDR3 protein: CSVTSGVMDEQFF; CDR3 DNA: TGCAGCGTGACTAGCGGAGTCATGGATGAGCAGTTCTTC
D gene: NA; J gene: TRBJ1-6; V gene: TRBV7-2; clone size: NA; CDR3 protein: CASSPSWTTYNSPLHF; CDR3 DNA: TGTGCCAGCAGCCCGTCCTGGACAACCTATAATTCACCCCTCCACTTT
D gene: NA; J gene: TRBJ1-4; V gene: TRBV10-3; clone size: few; CDR3 protein: CATRERQANNEKLFF; CDR3 DNA: TGTGCCACCAGGGAAAGACAGGCCAATAATGAAAAACTGTTTTTT
D gene: TRBD2; J gene: TRBJ2-2; V gene: TRBV15; clone size: few; CDR3 protein: CATRSGVNTGELFF; CDR3 DNA: TGTGCCACCCGTAGCGGGGTCAACACCGGGGAGCTGTTTTTT
D gene: NA; J gene: TRBJ2-2; V gene: TRBV5-1; clone size: NA; CDR3 protein: CASSLAGGFNGELFF; CDR3 DNA: TGCGCCAGCAGCTTGGCCGGGGGTTTCAACGGGGAGCTGTTTTTT
D gene: TRBD1; J gene: TRBJ2-5; V gene: TRBV6-5; clone size: NA; CDR3 protein: CASNPGTEETQYF; CDR3 DNA: TGTGCCAGCAACCCGGGGACAGAAGAGACCCAGTACTTC
D gene: NA; J gene: TRBJ2-3; V gene: TRBV10-1; clone size: NA; CDR3 protein: CASSEARLDTQYF; CDR3 DNA: TGCGCCAGCAGTGAAGCGCGCTTAGATACGCAGTATTTT
D gene: NA; J gene: TRBJ2-2; V gene: TRBV2; clone size: NA; CDR3 protein: CASLGGRGNTGELFF; CDR3 DNA: TGTGCCAGCCTTGGAGGGAGAGGCAACACCGGGGAGCTGTTTTTT
D gene: NA; J gene: TRBJ2-1; V gene: TRBV6-1; clone size: NA; CDR3 protein: CASSGVGQVSSYNEQFF; CDR3 DNA: TGTGCCAGCAGTGGGGTTGGGCAGGTTAGCTCCTACAATGAGCAGTTCTTC
D gene: TRBD1; J gene: TRBJ2-7; V gene: TRBV3-1/TRBV3-2; clone size: NA; CDR3 protein: CASSQSPTGREQYF; CDR3 DNA: TGTGCCAGCAGCCAAAGCCCGACAGGGAGAGAGCAGTACTTC
D gene: NA; J gene: TRBJ1-2; V gene: TRBV19; clone size: few; CDR3 protein: CASSIGGDSYGYTF; CDR3 DNA: TGTGCCAGTAGTATAGGAGGAGACAGCTATGGCTACACCTTC
D gene: NA; J gene: TRBJ2-3; V gene: TRBV5-1; clone size: NA; CDR3 protein: CASSLGGTSTDTQYF; CDR3 DNA: TGCGCCAGCAGCTTGGGAGGGACTAGCACAGATACGCAGTATTTT
D gene: NA; J gene: TRBJ1-1; V gene: TRBV6-5; clone size: NA; CDR3 protein: CASSFSRTAMNTEAFF; CDR3 DNA: TGTGCCAGCAGTTTTAGCCGGACAGCTATGAACACTGAAGCTTTCTTT
D gene: TRBD1; J gene: TRBJ1-2; V gene: TRBV6-5; clone size: NA; CDR3 protein: CASSYGTAPNYGYTF; CDR3 DNA: TGTGCCAGCAGTTACGGGACAGCGCCTAACTATGGCTACACCTTC
D gene: NA; J gene: TRBJ2-3; V gene: TRBV10-3; clone size: NA; CDR3 protein: CAISDPGLSTDTQYF; CDR3 DNA: TGTGCCATCAGTGATCCGGGACTCAGCACAGATACGCAGTATTTT
D gene: NA; J gene: TRBJ2-4; V gene: TRBV28; clone size: NA; CDR3 protein: CAARGLDIQYF; CDR3 DNA: TGTGCCGCGCGGGGGCTGGACATTCAGTACTTC
D gene: TRBD1; J gene: TRBJ2-7; V gene: TRBV19; clone size: NA; CDR3 protein: CASSWSGTGAFYEQYF; CDR3 DNA: TGTGCCAGTAGTTGGAGTGGGACAGGGGCGTTCTACGAGCAGTACTTC
D gene: NA; J gene: TRBJ1-1; V gene: TRBV5-1; clone size: NA; CDR3 protein: CASSSTVNTEAFF; CDR3 DNA: TGCGCCAGCAGCTCGACAGTTAACACTGAAGCTTTCTTT
D gene: NA; J gene: TRBJ1-3; V gene: TRBV5-1; clone size: NA; CDR3 protein: CASSLGSISGNTIYF; CDR3 DNA: TGCGCCAGCAGCTTAGGGAGTATCTCTGGAAACACCATATATTTT
D gene: NA; J gene: TRBJ1-6; V gene: TRBV19; clone size: NA; CDR3 protein: CATTRDQGGSPLHF; CDR3 DNA: TGTGCCACCACACGTGATCAGGGAGGATCACCCCTCCACTTT
D gene: TRBD2; J gene: TRBJ2-1; V gene: TRBV30; clone size: NA; CDR3 protein: CAWSVGLAGYNEQFF; CDR3 DNA: TGTGCCTGGAGCGTGGGACTAGCGGGTTACAATGAGCAGTTCTTC
D gene: TRBD1; J gene: TRBJ2-3; V gene: TRBV7-2; clone size: NA; CDR3 protein: CASSLTGAPTDTQYF; CDR3 DNA: TGTGCCAGCAGCTTGACAGGGGCCCCCACAGATACGCAGTATTTT
D gene: NA; J gene: TRBJ1-6; V gene: TRBV14; clone size: NA; CDR3 protein: CASSRGLPYNSPLHF; CDR3 DNA: TGTGCCAGCAGCCGGGGACTCCCCTATAATTCACCCCTCCACTTT
D gene: NA; J gene: TRBJ2-2; V gene: TRBV27; clone size: NA; CDR3 protein: CASSLSTETGELFF; CDR3 DNA: TGTGCCAGCAGTTTATCCACTGAGACCGGGGAGCTGTTTTTT
D gene: TRBD1; J gene: TRBJ1-5; V gene: TRBV19; clone size: NA; CDR3 protein: CASIASARGFYQPQHF; CDR3 DNA: TGTGCCAGTATAGCGAGTGCCAGGGGGTTCTATCAGCCCCAGCATTTT